These 30 T cell receptor beta chains were sequenced from one sample in a study of shared clonotypes between healthy human individuals. The repertoire was sequenced with immunoSEQ multiplex PCR; TCRdb's copy has only in-frame clones and lacks some. Of around 200,000 clones detected, 85% to 95% appear once; the ten largest clones hold more than 0.065%. Sequences were obtained from naive CD4+ T cells sorted from blood. Indicated subset: CD45RA+ positively selected. The receptors stem from a woman in her twenties or thirties in good health.

A single count supports this clone. The rearrangement joins TRBV5-1 to TRBJ1-1; TRBD1 matches 8 bases. This CDR3 spans 13 amino acids. Per the germline V gene, CDR1 is SGHRS and CDR2 is YFSETQ. V dropped 4 bases and J dropped 4; count of bases not matched to a gene: 3. The CDR3 is CASSSTGGTEAFF. In DNA form, the CDR3 reads TGCGCCAGCAGCAGTACAGGGGGCACTGAAGCTTTCTTT. Complete variable domain (other parts from reference TRBV5-1 and TRBJ1-1): KAGVTQTPRYLIKTRGQQVTLSCSPISGHRSVSWYQQTPGQGLQFLFEYFSETQRNKGNFPGRFSGRQFSNSRSEMNVSTLELGDSALYLCASSSTGGTEAFFGQGTRLTVV.

The CDR3 bases are TGTGCCAGCTCGAGGTTTGTGACGAACACTGAAGCTTTCTTT. As protein: CASSRFVTNTEAFF. This chain links TRBV28 with TRBJ1-1; no clear D. Germline V CDR1 and CDR2: MDHEN, SYDVKM. The CDR3 has 14 residues. V was cut by 8 bases and J by 1 base, with 14 bases left in between. The full variable domain, rest sourced from reference TRBV28 and TRBJ1-1, is DVKVTQSSRYLVKRTGEKVFLECVQDMDHENMFWYRQDPGLGLRLIYFSYDVKMKEKGDIPEGYSVSREKKERFSLILESASTNQTSMYLCASSRFVTNTEAFFGQGTRLTVV.

The chain employs TRBV7-2 and TRBJ2-1; D is perhaps TRBD2 (5 bases). The CDR3 spans 14 residues. Trimming stripped 3 bases from V and 3 bases from J, with 9 bases between. The germline gives CDR1 SGHTA, CDR2 FQGNSA. The CDR3 here is CASSFSRGYNEQFF. Written as DNA, the CDR3 is TGTGCCAGCAGCTTTTCTCGGGGCTACAATGAGCAGTTCTTC.

This rearrangement joins TRBV14 to TRBJ2-5; TRBD2 matches 10 bases. The V segment lost 3 bases and the J segment 5 bases; nucleotides outside the gene matches: 9. Germline V gene lookup returns CDR1 SGHDN and CDR2 FVKESK. The CDR3 consists of 16 residues. The CDR3 DNA reads as TGTGCCAGCAGCCAGAGGACCCTAGCGGGAGCGGAGACCCAGTACTTC. Translated: CASSQRTLAGAETQYF.

This chain connects TRBV19 to TRBJ1-5; tentatively, D is TRBD1 (6 bases). V lost 8 bases and J 0 bases, leaving 11 bases between the germline ends. The length of the CDR3 is 14 residues. Germline CDR1 reads LNHDA; CDR2 reads SQIVND (reference sequence). The CDR3 bases are TGTGCCAGTGGACAGTCCTCTAGCAATCAGCCCCAGCATTTT. This translates into CASGQSSSNQPQHF.

The rearrangement uses TRBV5-1 and TRBJ2-7; D is undetermined. V gave up 5 bases and J gave up 0 bases, with 6 bases separating them. CDR1 SGHRS and CDR2 YFSETQ come from the germline V gene. CDR3 length: 12 residues. Written as DNA, the CDR3 is TGCGCCAGCAGTCCTTCCTCCTACGAGCAGTACTTC. This gives the protein CASSPSSYEQYF.

The J gene is TRBJ1-2, the V gene TRBV11-2; the D is unclear. V was clipped by 2 bases and J by 4 bases, with 8 bases between them. The CDR3 extends over 13 amino acids. Germline-derived CDR1 and CDR2 are SGHAT and FQNNGV. CDR3 region: CASSLWSGYGYTF. The DNA for the CDR3 is TGTGCCAGCAGCTTATGGTCAGGCTATGGCTACACCTTC.

V and J are TRBV29-1 and TRBJ2-5, with D unresolved. V was pared by 7 bases and J by 4 bases, with 13 bases between. Germline lookup yields CDR1 SQVTM and CDR2 ANQGSEA. The CDR3 sequence is 12 residues long. The CDR3: CSGRRAGETQYF. In nucleotides, the CDR3 is TGCAGCGGCCGAAGAGCTGGAGAGACCCAGTACTTC.

The chain combines TRBV30 with TRBJ2-5; TRBD2 is a possible D gene (6 bases). The V end lost 0 bases, the J end lost 11 bases, and 19 bases lay between the germline ends. In germline, CDR1 is GTSNPN, CDR2 SVGIG (reference sequence). The CDR3 totals 14 residues. CDR3 sequence reads: CAWSVRTIIREQYF. The CDR3 coding sequence is TGTGCCTGGAGTGTACGTACAATAATCCGGGAGCAGTACTTC.

This chain uses TRBV5-5 with TRBJ2-7; tentatively, D is TRBD1 or TRBD2 (5 bases each). This CDR3 contains 15 residues. The V and J ends lost 6 bases and 1 base respectively, with 17 bases between them. CDR1 and CDR2 from the germline V gene are SGHKS and YYEKEE (reference sequence). The CDR3 here is CASTAGTHFSYEQYF. As DNA, the CDR3 is TGTGCCAGCACCGCAGGGACCCACTTTTCCTACGAGCAGTACTTC.

This clone was detected only once. The rearrangement uses TRBV23-1 and TRBJ2-7, with TRBD1 as a possible D gene (7 bases). TRBV23-1 is an ORF, with its function uncertain. V was cut by 0 bases and J by 4 bases, with 19 bases left in between. The CDR3 runs to 17 residues. CDR3 sequence reads: CASSQSPGRDRLYEQYF. CDR3 sequence (DNA): TGCGCCAGCAGTCAATCACCTGGGCGGGACAGACTTTACGAGCAGTACTTC.

The rearrangement uses TRBV5-1 and TRBJ2-3, with TRBD2 matching over 7 bases. Germline V CDR1 and CDR2: SGHRS, YFSETQ. The CDR3 is made up of 16 amino acids. Trimming at V came to 3 bases and at J to 6 bases, leaving 13 bases not matched to a gene. The CDR3 bases are TGCGCCAGCAGCTCCCTTCCTAGCGGAGGGAAGGATACGCAGTATTTT. Amino acids: CASSSLPSGGKDTQYF.

This clone was seen only once. The chain recombines TRBV11-1 with TRBJ1-2, with D perhaps matching TRBD1 (6 bases). The V gene's germline CDR1 is SGHAT and CDR2 FQDESV (reference sequence). The CDR3 has 14 residues. V was shortened by 5 bases and J by 5 bases, with 15 bases between the two germline ends. CDR3 sequence (DNA): TGTGCCAGCAGCCTGAACAGGGAGCGATATGGCTACACCTTC. Protein product: CASSLNRERYGYTF.

The chain combines TRBV4-1 with TRBJ2-4; 7 bases are a match to TRBD2. CDR1 and CDR2 from the germline V gene are MGHRA and YSYEKL. The CDR3 has 14 residues. Losses at the gene ends were 5 bases for V and 6 bases for J; bases not matched to a gene: 7. CDR3 DNA sequence: TGCGCCAGCAGCGCGGGAGCACCACCAAACATTCAGTACTTC. Translation: CASSAGAPPNIQYF.

V and J are TRBV5-1 and TRBJ2-7, with 9 bases lining up with TRBD1. The CDR3 has 16 amino acids. The V segment lost 0 bases and the J segment 0 bases; nucleotides outside the gene matches: 4. Germline V gives CDR1 SGHRS, CDR2 YFSETQ. Here the CDR3 DNA reads TGCGCCAGCAGCTTGGGGGGACAGGGAGCCTCCTACGAGCAGTACTTC. This encodes CASSLGGQGASYEQYF.

This sequence joins TRBV5-4 and TRBJ2-5, with 9 nucleotides matching TRBD2. This CDR3 spans 15 amino acids. The junction had 13 bases not matched to a gene; V was cut back by 2 bases and J by 11 bases. Germline-derived CDR1 and CDR2 are SGHNT and YYREEE (reference sequence). Written as DNA, the CDR3 is TGTGCCAGCAGCTTCCCAACTCTAGCGGGAAAGGAGCAGTACTTC. Encoded protein: CASSFPTLAGKEQYF.

This clone came up a few times. Other DNA sequences in the sample encode the same CDR3. This chain uses TRBV6-6 with TRBJ2-7; D gene uncertain. In germline, CDR1 is MNHNY, CDR2 SVGAGI (reference sequence). This CDR3 spans 12 amino acids. V lost 6 bases and J lost 1, with 7 bases in between. CDR3 DNA: TGTGCCAGCAGCCCAAGTTCCTACGAGCAGTACTTC. Amino acids: CASSPSSYEQYF.

This clone has a handful of counts. The chain has TRBV7-9 and TRBJ2-7; D uncertain. Per the germline V gene, CDR1 is SEHNR and CDR2 is FQNEAQ (reference sequence). The V and J ends lost 4 bases and 7 bases respectively, with 11 bases between them. This CDR3 is built from 12 residues. This chain's CDR3 is CASSSGRREQYF. DNA for the CDR3: TGTGCCAGCAGCTCAGGACGGCGGGAGCAGTACTTC.

This chain joins TRBV7-9 and TRBJ2-3, with D hard to call. The germline V gene has CDR1 SEHNR and CDR2 FQNEAQ (reference sequence). V was cut by 4 bases and J by 6 bases, with 11 bases left in between. The CDR3 sequence is 13 residues long. The DNA of the CDR3 is TGTGCCAGCAGCTCCCTGAGTAGGGATACGCAGTATTTT. Amino acid sequence: CASSSLSRDTQYF.

The rearrangement links TRBV25-1 to TRBJ1-3, with TRBD1 identical over 7 bases. Germline values: CDR1 MGHDK, CDR2 SYGVNS. V was pared by 8 bases and J by 0 bases, with 10 bases of the junction left unmatched. CDR3 size: 16 residues. The CDR3 DNA is TGTGCCAGCGGCTTAGGACAGGTAGACTCTGGAAACACCATATATTTT. This gives the protein CASGLGQVDSGNTIYF.

This clone was counted a few times. The chain has TRBV5-4 and TRBJ1-2; D is perhaps TRBD1 (6 bases). The ends were cut back, 0 bases at V and 0 bases at J, with 12 bases in the middle. The germline CDR1 and CDR2 sequences are SGHNT and YYREEE (reference sequence). The CDR3 contains 16 residues. For the CDR3, the DNA is TGTGCCAGCAGCTTGGGAGGACAGTTAGCTAACTATGGCTACACCTTC. This gives the protein CASSLGGQLANYGYTF.

With regard to this clone: Other DNA sequences in the same sample also yield this CDR3. The DNA of the CDR3 is TGTGCCAGCAGTTTTTTGACAGGCGACAATCAGCCCCAGCATTTT. Protein product: CASSFLTGDNQPQHF. The rearrangement links TRBV28 to TRBJ1-5; D possibly corresponds to TRBD1 (6 bases). Looked up from germline, CDR1 is MDHEN and CDR2 is SYDVKM. The germline V and J ends were trimmed by 3 bases and 3 bases, with 12 bases remaining between them. The CDR3 totals 15 residues.

The CDR3 loop is CASSLVLLGQGYEQYF. The CDR3 DNA follows: TGTGCCAGCAGCTTAGTCCTCCTCGGACAGGGCTACGAGCAGTACTTC. The chain joins TRBV7-9 to TRBJ2-7, with 8 nucleotides matching TRBD1. The CDR3 length is 16 residues. Germline CDR1 SEHNR, CDR2 FQNEAQ (reference sequence). Unmatched junction bases numbered 8, after V lost 1 base and J lost 3 bases.

The rearrangement links TRBV30 to TRBJ1-2, with no clear D. CDR3 length: 11 residues. V gave up 2 bases and J gave up 7 bases, with 8 bases separating them. From germline, CDR1 is GTSNPN and CDR2 SVGIG (reference sequence). This CDR3 reads CAWSLWSGYTF. CDR3 nucleotide sequence: TGTGCCTGGAGTCTTTGGAGTGGCTACACCTTC.

The chain joins TRBV28 to TRBJ1-4, with D possibly matching TRBD1 (6 bases). This CDR3 is 14 amino acids long. Trimming took off 6 bases at V and 7 bases at J, with 15 bases between the two ends. Germline V gene data show CDR1 as MDHEN and CDR2 as SYDVKM. CDR3 protein: CASSAGGPSEKLFF. The DNA of the CDR3 is TGTGCCAGCAGCGCCGGGGGGCCAAGTGAAAAACTGTTTTTT.

J is TRBJ1-1 and V is TRBV27, with D possibly TRBD1 on 5 matching bases. Germline lookup yields CDR1 MNHEY and CDR2 SMNVEV (reference sequence). V was clipped by 5 bases and J by 4 bases, with 17 bases between them. The CDR3 runs 15 residues. DNA for the CDR3: TGTGCCAGCAGTCGGCAGGGACTACCCCCCACTGAAGCTTTCTTT. Its translation is CASSRQGLPPTEAFF.

The V call is TRBV10-3, the J call TRBJ2-2; 11 bases fit TRBD2. The V gene end was trimmed by 6 bases and the J gene end by 3 bases; junction bases not matched to a gene: 9. Germline-derived CDR1 and CDR2 are ENHRY and SYGVKD. The CDR3 covers 17 residues. This CDR3 reads CAIRPSPGLADTGELFF. In DNA, the CDR3 is TGTGCCATCAGACCCTCTCCGGGACTAGCGGACACCGGGGAGCTGTTTTTT.

V usage is TRBV27 and J usage is TRBJ2-3, with TRBD2 matching 8 bases. Losses at the gene ends were 5 bases for V and 1 base for J; bases not matched to a gene: 5. The CDR3 contains 15 residues. Germline V gene data show CDR1 as MNHEY and CDR2 as SMNVEV (reference sequence). CDR3 sequence: CASSKAGVGTDTQYF. The CDR3 region has the DNA TGTGCCAGCAGTAAAGCGGGAGTCGGCACAGATACGCAGTATTTT.

V usage is TRBV5-5 and J usage is TRBJ2-5; D possibly corresponds to TRBD1 (6 bases). V gave up 4 bases and J gave up 4 bases, with 17 bases separating them. The CDR3 sequence is 15 residues long. The germline V gene encodes CDR1 SGHKS and CDR2 YYEKEE (reference sequence). This chain's CDR3 is CASSLGQTGGETQYF. CDR3 coding DNA: TGTGCCAGCAGCCTCGGACAGACTGGGGGAGAGACCCAGTACTTC.

This clone has a single count. The genes are TRBV6-5 and TRBJ2-7; 10 bases map to TRBD1. J gave up 5 bases and V 4 bases, and 5 bases lay outside the gene matches. The germline V gene has CDR1 MNHEY and CDR2 SVGAGI. This CDR3 has 14 residues. DNA of the CDR3: TGTGCCAGCAGTTCGACAGGGGGCATCCACGAGCAGTACTTC. Its translation: CASSSTGGIHEQYF.